These 2 T cell receptor beta chains share one sample of origin, sequenced in a study of human T cells and chemical hapten exposure. Before extraction, the whole blood was not fractionated, and total RNA was taken from it. What the library attached to individual cDNA molecules were unique molecular identifiers. TCRdb independently ran MiXCR on the reads; one entry per CDR3 protein. The sample lists about 120,000 distinct CDR3 sequences, over 7.5% occurring once. The sequencing input was whole blood. Receptor source: a human donor in good health. Some clones in this sample may be carry-over from other donors' samples.

This clonotype was counted many times. This sequence joins TRBV29-1 and TRBJ1-1; a weak D match, TRBD1 (5 bases). The V gene lost 3 bases and the J gene lost 1 base, with 12 bases spanning the gap. Germline CDR1 and CDR2: SQVTM and ANQGSEA. This CDR3 is built from 14 residues. In DNA, the CDR3 is TGCAGCGTTGAGCCCAGGGCAGGGAACACTGAAGCTTTCTTT. It specifies CSVEPRAGNTEAFF.

This clonotype has at least ten counts. The rearrangement joins TRBV18 to TRBJ1-2; 8 nucleotides line up with TRBD1. Germline values: CDR1 KGHSH, CDR2 LQKENI. J lost 7 bases, V lost 6 bases, and 7 bases had no gene match. This CDR3 comprises 13 residues. The CDR3 nucleotides are TGTGCCAGCTCGAATGGACAGGGAGGTGGCTACACCTTC. Translated, it gives CASSNGQGGGYTF.